The 16 T cell receptor beta chains in this list originate from one sample, sequenced in a study of blood T cell repertoires in COVID-19. Only in-frame clones appear in the TCRdb table, and some are missing; sequencing was by immunoSEQ multiplex PCR. The table has 100,000 to 120,000 clones, about two thirds seen once. The sample was peripheral blood. The receptors originated from a woman between 40 and 50 years old with acute or convalescent COVID-19.

The CDR3 DNA is TGTGCCAGCACCCTCGGGACAGGGGGATCACTAGCGGACTACGAGCAGTACTTC. This gives the protein CASTLGTGGSLADYEQYF. This rearrangement joins TRBV28 to TRBJ2-7, with 11 bases aligning to TRBD1. CDR3 length: 18 amino acids. Germline trimming cut 7 bases from V and 3 bases from J; bases unmatched to any gene: 17. Germline-derived CDR1 and CDR2 are MDHEN and SYDVKM.

This clone has more than one count but fewer than ten. The chain has TRBV12-3 or TRBV12-4 and TRBJ1-1, with a weak D call TRBD1 (6 bases). This CDR3 spans 12 amino acids. V was shortened by 6 bases and J by 10 bases, with 15 bases between the two germline ends. CDR3 in DNA: TGTGCCAGCAGCTCGGAACAGGGCGCAGCTTTCTTT. It encodes CASSSEQGAAFF.

The CDR3 nucleotides are TGTGCCAGCAGTTTAGAGGCGGGTGAAGCTTTCTTT. It codes for CASSLEAGEAFF. This chain joins TRBV12-3 or TRBV12-4 and TRBJ1-1, with D hard to call. CDR3 length: 12 amino acids. V gave up 1 base and J gave up 7 bases, with 7 bases separating them.

The DNA for the CDR3 is TGTGCCAGCAGCTTTATGGGACAAACCTCTGGAAACACCATATATTTT. Protein product: CASSFMGQTSGNTIYF. The chain employs TRBV5-5 and TRBJ1-3, with D maybe TRBD1 (6 bases). The germline V gene has CDR1 SGHKS and CDR2 YYEKEE (reference sequence). CDR3 size: 16 residues. Between the trimmed V and J ends, which lost 2 bases and 0 bases, there was a span of 12 bases.

V and J are TRBV3-1 (or the pseudogene TRBV3-2) and TRBJ2-1; 9 bases match TRBD2. The length of the CDR3 is 15 residues. Germline lookup yields CDR1 LGHDT and CDR2 YNNKEL (reference sequence). V was clipped by 2 bases and J by 6 bases; unmatched bases: 5. Written as DNA, the CDR3 is TGTGCCAGCAGCCAACTAGCGGGGCGCATCAATGAGCAGTTCTTC. It is translated as CASSQLAGRINEQFF.

In this sample, this clone turned up a few times. The V call is TRBV23-1, the J call TRBJ2-5; D unresolved. TRBV23-1 is an ORF, with its function uncertain. There are 10 residues in the CDR3. The germline V and J ends were trimmed by 3 bases and 14 bases, with 10 bases remaining between them. This CDR3 reads CASSHLRFYF. The DNA for the CDR3 is TGCGCCAGCAGTCATCTCCGTTTTTACTTC.

The chain employs TRBV5-5 and TRBJ1-2; the match to TRBD1 covers 8 bases. Trimming took 6 bases from V and 5 from J; bases not matched to a gene: 12. The germline V gene has CDR1 SGHKS and CDR2 YYEKEE (reference sequence). This CDR3 is 15 amino acids long. The CDR3 bases are TGTGCCAGCACCTCCCAGGGGGCACCTGATTATGGCTACACCTTC. This sequence encodes CASTSQGAPDYGYTF. The full variable domain, rest sourced from reference TRBV5-5 and TRBJ1-2, is DAGVTQSPTHLIKTRGQQVTLRCSPISGHKSVSWYQQVLGQGPQFIFQYYEKEERGRGNFPDRFSARQFPNYSSELNVNALLLGDSALYLCASTSQGAPDYGYTFGSGTRLTVV.

The rearrangement joins TRBV28 to TRBJ2-2, with a weak D call TRBD1 (6 bases). Trimming shortened V by 5 bases and J by 6 bases, and 16 bases separated the two germline ends. The CDR3 is 15 amino acids. Germline-derived CDR1 and CDR2 are MDHEN and SYDVKM. The CDR3 sequence is CASSPHRERAGELFF. The CDR3 coding sequence is TGTGCCAGCAGTCCTCACAGGGAGAGGGCCGGGGAGCTGTTTTTT.

This chain links TRBV11-2 with TRBJ1-2; perhaps TRBD1 as D (5 bases). The germline CDR1 and CDR2 sequences are SGHAT and FQNNGV. The V gene lost 5 bases and the J gene lost 7 bases, with 17 bases spanning the gap. The CDR3 covers 14 residues. CDR3 sequence reads: CASSISEGAAGYTF. The CDR3 DNA follows: TGTGCCAGCAGCATTAGTGAAGGGGCGGCTGGCTACACCTTC.

V is TRBV30 and J is TRBJ1-3; D is unresolved. CDR1 and CDR2 (germline): GTSNPN, SVGIG (reference sequence). The CDR3 spans 12 residues. V was clipped by 3 bases and J by 11 bases, with 14 bases between them. The CDR3 DNA sequence: TGTGCCTGGAGCGGCGGCGAAAAGGCCATATATTTT. Protein: CAWSGGEKAIYF. Drawing the rest from reference TRBV30 and TRBJ1-3, the complete variable domain is SQTIHQWPATLVQPVGSPLSLECTVEGTSNPNLYWYRQAAGRGLQLLFYSVGIGQISSEVPQNLSASRPQDRQFILSSKKLLLSDSGFYLCAWSGGEKAIYFGEGSWLTVV.

This clone was detected a few times. The chain employs TRBV27 and TRBJ1-6; unclear D gene. The germline CDR1 and CDR2 sequences are MNHEY and SMNVEV (reference sequence). Between the trimmed V and J ends, which lost 2 bases and 9 bases, there was a span of 11 bases. CDR3 size: 14 residues. The CDR3 DNA is TGTGCCAGCAGTTTAGCGGGCAGGTTTTCACCCCTCCACTTT. Protein sequence: CASSLAGRFSPLHF.

The V gene is TRBV4-1, the J gene TRBJ2-3; a possible D gene is TRBD2 (5 bases). Germline-derived CDR1 and CDR2 are MGHRA and YSYEKL. Trimming cost V 0 bases and J 4 bases, with 17 bases left between them. The CDR3 is 17 residues long. The CDR3: CASSQDGRIGGADTQYF. The CDR3 nucleotides read TGCGCCAGCAGCCAAGATGGGAGAATAGGTGGTGCAGATACGCAGTATTTT.

This chain joins TRBV6-4 and TRBJ2-3, with TRBD2 identical over 11 bases. Germline trimming cut 6 bases from V and 2 bases from J; bases unmatched to any gene: 4. CDR3 length: 15 residues. CDR1 and CDR2 (germline): MRHNA, SNTAGT. CDR3 amino acids: CASREGLADTDTQYF. The CDR3 DNA sequence: TGTGCCAGCAGAGAGGGACTAGCGGACACAGATACGCAGTATTTT.

The chain links TRBV4-1 to TRBJ1-4, with 9 bases aligning to TRBD1. This CDR3 comprises 15 residues. CDR1 and CDR2 (germline): MGHRA, YSYEKL. Unmatched junction bases numbered 5, after V lost 5 bases and J lost 4 bases. CDR3 protein: CASSLTDRGNEKLFF. CDR3 DNA: TGCGCCAGCAGCTTGACGGACAGGGGTAATGAAAAACTGTTTTTT.

The chain employs TRBV5-1 and TRBJ1-4, with D perhaps matching TRBD1 (5 bases). The CDR3 totals 16 residues. V was cut by 7 bases and J by 4 bases, with 20 bases left in between. CDR1 is SGHRS and CDR2 is YFSETQ in the germline V gene. CDR3 sequence reads: CASSTQALQGNEKLFF. CDR3 nucleotide sequence: TGCGCCAGCTCGACTCAGGCCTTGCAGGGTAATGAAAAACTGTTTTTT.

This clone was counted only a few times. The genes are TRBV3-1 (or the pseudogene TRBV3-2) and TRBJ1-6; D is undetermined. Trimming stripped 3 bases from V and 7 bases from J, with 7 bases between. Germline lookup yields CDR1 LGHDT and CDR2 YNNKEL (reference sequence). CDR3 size: 13 residues. The CDR3, as DNA: TGTGCCAGCAGCCACGGGGTGAATTCACCCCTCCACTTT. Translating gives CASSHGVNSPLHF.